Below are 9 T cell receptor beta chains sequenced from a single sample in a study of tumor and adjacent non-tumor tissue in lung cancer. The library came from three nested PCR rounds adapted from ARM-PCR protocols. TCRdb re-called the multiplex PCR reads with MiXCR, one entry per CDR3 protein. The sample yields 40,000 to 60,000 distinct CDR3 sequences, 64% seen once. RNA was extracted from bulk tissue without any cell sorting. The normal lung tissue was taken more than 3 cm from the tumor edge. What was sequenced was distant non-tumor lung tissue. Receptors originate from a woman in her seventies with non-small cell lung cancer.

The J gene is TRBJ1-2, the V gene TRBV4-1; a possible D gene is TRBD1 (5 bases). Germline lookup yields CDR1 MGHRA and CDR2 YSYEKL. The CDR3 extends over 11 amino acids. CDR3 sequence: CVSSQEGRGTF. CDR3 DNA: TGCGTCAGTAGCCAAGAGGGACGGGGCACCTTC.

Comments on this clonotype: The CDR3 ends on some other residue instead of the conserved phenylalanine or tryptophan, so this is likely a read error. J is TRBJ2-1 and V is TRBV6-2 or TRBV6-3; no clear D gene. The CDR3 runs 11 residues. Trimming took 8 bases from V and 8 from J, leaving 10 bases between them. Germline V gene lookup returns CDR1 MNHEY and CDR2 SVGEGT. DNA of the CDR3: TGTGCCAGCGCTCTAGGCCATGAGCAGTTCCTC. Translated: CASALGHEQFL.

The rearrangement joins TRBV11-1 to TRBJ2-1, with D possibly matching TRBD1 (6 bases). Trimming pared 5 bases from V and 9 bases from J, leaving 11 bases between. CDR1 and CDR2 (germline): SGHAT, FQDESV (reference sequence). The CDR3 is made up of 12 amino acids. CDR3 nucleotides: TGTGCCAGCAGCCACGACAGGACTGAGCAGTTCTTC. Its translation: CASSHDRTEQFF. Filled out from reference TRBV11-1 and TRBJ2-1, the complete variable domain reads EAEVAQSPRYKITEKSQAVAFWCDPISGHATLYWYRQILGQGPELLVQFQDESVVDDSQLPKDRFSAERLKGVDSTLKIQPAELGDSAMYLCASSHDRTEQFFGPGTRLTVL.

The J gene is TRBJ2-2, the V gene TRBV20-1; D is possibly TRBD2 (5 bases). The CDR3 has 16 amino acids. In germline, CDR1 is DFQATT, CDR2 SNEGSKA (reference sequence). Trimming removed 0 bases at V and 3 bases at J, with 14 bases between. The DNA of the CDR3 is TGCAGTGCTAGAGATGTGGTGGGAGACCACACCGGGGAGCTGTTTTTT. Protein product: CSARDVVGDHTGELFF.

With respect to this clonotype: One end of the junction does not line up with germline, which may come from a read error. The chain combines TRBV11-3 with TRBJ1-1; D not certain. There are 13 residues in the CDR3. Germline CDR1 reads SGHNT; CDR2 reads YENEEA. The CDR3 protein is CASSYSHDSETFF. In nucleotides, the CDR3 is TGTGCCAGCAGCTATTCACACGACTCTGAAACTTTCTTT.

Points on this clonotype: One end of the junction varies from germline; a read error may be responsible. V and J are TRBV10-3 and TRBJ1-2; 7 bases agree with TRBD1. Germline V CDR1 and CDR2: ENHRY, SYGVKD. The CDR3 runs 14 residues. CDR3 amino acids: CAIRTQGTNYGYTF. The CDR3 DNA follows: TGTGCCATCAGGACACAGGGGACTAACTATGGCTATACCTTC.

Note on this clonotype: Germline and junction disagree at one end, which may indicate a read error. CDR3 protein: CASGQALGRGALYSPLHF. CDR3 sequence (DNA): TGCGCCAGCGGCCAAGCTCTAGGACGGGGGGCTCTGTATTCACCCCTCCACTTT. This chain uses TRBV4-1 with TRBJ1-6, with D perhaps TRBD1 (6 bases). The germline CDR1 and CDR2 sequences are MGHRA and YSYEKL. The CDR3 runs to 18 residues.

Remarks on this clonotype: A read error may produce the germline difference seen at one junction end. The CDR3 coding sequence is TGCGCCAGCAGCCAAGTTTTCATCAGATTACTAGTGGGATTACCGAGCTCCTACGGGCAGTACTTC. This codes for CASSQVFIRLLVGLPSSYGQYF. This chain connects TRBV4-2 to TRBJ2-7, with a tentative D call TRBD2 (5 bases). The CDR3 runs 22 residues. Germline assignment: CDR1 LGHNA and CDR2 YNFKEQ.

A note on this clonotype: A much larger clonotype is one base distant, so this may be a read error. This chain connects TRBV28 to TRBJ2-7, with D perhaps matching TRBD2 (7 bases). Trimming cost V 2 bases and J 5 bases, with 16 bases left between them. The CDR3 totals 15 residues. Germline CDR1 is MDHEN and CDR2 is SYDVKM. The CDR3, as DNA: TGTGCCAGCAGTTTAGTCGGGGGGCGTTCGGACGAGCAGTACTTC. The encoded protein is CASSLVGGRSDEQYF.